This T cell receptor beta chain was profiled in a study of T-cell reconstitution after alpha-beta-depleted transplantation in children. Looked up from germline, CDR1 is ENHRY and CDR2 is SYGVKD. The CDR3 is made up of 13 amino acids. Deletions cut 11 bases from V and 3 bases from J, with 14 bases between. For TCRbeta, the library was prepared with unique molecular identifiers. TCRdb re-derived calls from the PCR reads in MiXCR, one entry per CDR3 protein. The table includes just under 350,000 distinct CDR3 sequences, 15% to 20% detected once. This clonotype was found many times. This material consisted of PBMCs, mostly from graft donor cells, taken 360 days after TCRalphabeta/CD19-depleted stem cell transplant. The chain is built from TRBV10-3 and TRBJ2-1; maybe TRBD1 (5 bases). The receptor was isolated from a male patient aged 2-10 years who had a stem cell transplant for acute lymphoblastic leukemia, so the T cells may come from the graft donor. The CDR3 coding sequence is TGTGCCTCCAGGGTGGACGACTACAATGAGCAGTTCTTC. The encoded protein is CASRVDDYNEQFF.